These 22 T cell receptor beta chains share one sample of origin, sequenced in a study of T cells in Graves' hyperthyroidism and ophthalmopathy. Amplification yielded TCR beta CDR3 regions, with RNA transcripts as the source. First-round RT-PCR targeting the TCR CDR3 was performed with the HTBI primer set. MiXCR, applied by TCRdb to the multiplex PCR reads, yields one record per CDR3 protein. The sample includes hundreds of thousands of distinct CDR3 sequences, just under 45% of them seen just once. What was sequenced was peripheral blood or thyroid tissue (not recorded which). The receptors shown here come from an adult man with Graves' disease, either hyperthyroidism or ophthalmopathy (not recorded which).

This clonotype has a handful of counts. The rearrangement joins TRBV5-4 to TRBJ1-5; the match to TRBD1 covers 9 bases. Germline CDR1 reads SGHNT; CDR2 reads YYREEE (reference sequence). V gave up 3 bases and J gave up 2 bases; unmatched junction bases: 6. There are 16 residues in the CDR3. CDR3: CASSSGTGWGNQPQHF. The CDR3 DNA sequence: TGTGCCAGCAGCTCAGGGACAGGGTGGGGCAATCAGCCCCAGCATTTT. Full variable domain (rest looked up from reference TRBV5-4 and TRBJ1-5): ETGVTQSPTHLIKTRGQQVTLRCSSQSGHNTVSWYQQALGQGPQFIFQYYREEENGRGNFPPRFSGLQFPNYSSELNVNALELDDSALYLCASSSGTGWGNQPQHFGDGTRLSIL.

The chain couples TRBV24-1 to TRBJ1-2; TRBD1 might be the D (5 bases). The V gene's germline CDR1 is KGHDR and CDR2 SFDVKD. V gave up 11 bases and J gave up 5 bases, with 17 bases separating them. The CDR3 consists of 13 residues. CDR3 nucleotides: TGTGCCAGCAGGACTGACAGCGGATATGGCTACACCTTC. Translation gives CASRTDSGYGYTF.

This chain links TRBV3-1 with TRBJ1-2; the D is unclear. The germline gives CDR1 LGHDT, CDR2 YNNKEL (reference sequence). V lost 3 bases and J lost 5, with 7 bases in between. The CDR3 contains 12 residues. The CDR3 spells CASSHGRYGYTF. Written as DNA, the CDR3 is TGTGCCAGCAGCCATGGACGATATGGCTACACCTTC.

This clonotype was recorded only once. The genes are TRBV20-1 and TRBJ1-1; no clear D. V was pared by 5 bases and J by 0 bases, with 16 bases between. The CDR3 is 15 residues long. The germline gives CDR1 DFQATT, CDR2 SNEGSKA (reference sequence). The CDR3 is CSADPRMGVNTEAFF. For the CDR3, the DNA is TGCAGTGCTGACCCTCGGATGGGCGTGAACACTGAAGCTTTCTTT.

Ten or more counts support this clonotype. This chain joins TRBV2 and TRBJ1-2, with unresolved D. The CDR3 covers 13 residues. The germline V gene has CDR1 SNHLY and CDR2 FYNNEI. Trimming removed 1 base from V and 9 bases from J, with 12 bases in between. DNA of the CDR3: TGTGCCAGCAGTGAAGAGCCCTGGGCTAGCTACACCTTC. It codes for CASSEEPWASYTF.

V is TRBV24-1 and J is TRBJ1-5; D unclear. The ends were cut back, 5 bases at V and 6 bases at J, with 10 bases in the middle. Germline-derived CDR1 and CDR2 are KGHDR and SFDVKD. This CDR3 has 13 residues. CDR3 protein: CATSAGVGQPQHF. CDR3 DNA sequence: TGTGCCACCAGTGCCGGGGTCGGTCAGCCCCAGCATTTT.

This clonotype was observed a handful of times. CDR3 in DNA: TGTGCCAGCAGTCTGACAGGGGTGGACACCGGGGAGCTGTTTTTT. Amino acid sequence: CASSLTGVDTGELFF. This chain connects TRBV7-2 to TRBJ2-2, with 8 bases fitting TRBD1. Trimming cost V 6 bases and J 3 bases; bases outside gene matches: 6. Germline loops: CDR1 SGHTA, CDR2 FQGNSA. This CDR3 is 15 amino acids long.

With regard to this clonotype: A junction boundary mismatches the germline segment, possibly from a read error. V usage is TRBV10-3 and J usage is TRBJ1-4; D ambiguous. Germline CDR1 is ENHRY and CDR2 is SYGVKD. The CDR3 is 14 amino acids. The CDR3 DNA sequence: TGTGCCAGCAGTGGAAAGGGAAAATATGAAAAACTGTTTTTT. Translation: CASSGKGKYEKLFF.

With respect to this clonotype: As the CDR3 is not closed by the conserved phenylalanine or tryptophan, this likely results from a read error. The chain couples TRBV5-1 to TRBJ1-1; 8 positions agree with TRBD1. The CDR3 sequence is 14 residues long. Germline trimming cut 1 base from V and 4 bases from J; bases unmatched to any gene: 3. Germline V lookup: CDR1 SGHRS, CDR2 YFSETQ. CDR3 coding DNA: TGCGCCAGCAGCTTGTCAGGGGGCGTCACTGAAGCTTTCCTT. As protein: CASSLSGGVTEAFL.

On this clonotype itself: This could be a read error, since a much larger clone is one nucleotide away. The rearrangement links TRBV7-8 to TRBJ2-5, with D possibly being TRBD2 (5 bases). The length of the CDR3 is 16 residues. Trimming shortened V by 0 bases and J by 5 bases, and 16 bases separated the two germline ends. The germline V gene encodes CDR1 SGHVS and CDR2 FQNEAQ. CDR3 residues: CASSLAFRGLEETQYF. The CDR3 nucleotides are TGTGCCAGCAGCTTAGCGTTTCGAGGGCTGGAGGAGACCCAGTACTTC.

The chain joins TRBV7-9 to TRBJ1-4; 7 bases agree with TRBD1. V lost 3 bases and J lost 5; bases outside the gene matches: 6. Germline CDR1 is SEHNR and CDR2 is FQNEAQ (reference sequence). CDR3 length equals 15 residues. The CDR3 loop reads CASSLGTRGNEKLFF. The CDR3 DNA reads TGTGCCAGCAGCTTGGGGACCAGGGGGAATGAAAAACTGTTTTTT.

The V gene is TRBV10-3, the J gene TRBJ1-5, with 7 bases lining up with TRBD1. Germline V gives CDR1 ENHRY, CDR2 SYGVKD. V gave up 2 bases and J gave up 6 bases; unmatched junction bases: 10. The length of the CDR3 is 16 residues. This CDR3 is CAISEATGTSSQPQHF. For the CDR3, the DNA is TGTGCCATCAGTGAGGCGACAGGGACGAGTAGTCAGCCCCAGCATTTT.

This clonotype was counted only a few times. At one end, the junction sequence differs from germline, possibly due to a read error. CDR3 residues: CASSLPGQGREF. The CDR3 DNA follows: TGTGCCAGCAGCCTACCGGGACAGGGGAGGGAATTC. The chain couples TRBV12-3 or TRBV12-4 to TRBJ1-2, with 10 bases fitting TRBD1. CDR3 length: 12 amino acids.

The chain recombines TRBV25-1 with TRBJ1-4; 9 bases map to TRBD1. With 3 bases clipped from V and 7 bases from J, the junction kept 9 bases outside the gene matches. This CDR3 is built from 16 residues. Germline CDR1 reads MGHDK; CDR2 reads SYGVNS. The CDR3 sequence: CASSEPRGQGSEKLFF. In DNA form, the CDR3 reads TGTGCCAGCAGTGAGCCCAGGGGACAGGGCAGTGAAAAACTGTTTTTT. The variable domain in full, with the rest retrieved from reference TRBV25-1 and TRBJ1-4, is EADIYQTPRYLVIGTGKKITLECSQTMGHDKMYWYQQDPGMELHLIHYSYGVNSTEKGDLSSESTVSRIRTEHFPLTLESARPSHTSQYLCASSEPRGQGSEKLFFGSGTQLSVL.

This clonotype occurred many times. The chain combines TRBV7-6 with TRBJ1-1; a weak D match, TRBD1 (5 bases). The CDR3 consists of 12 residues. The V and J ends lost 5 bases and 3 bases respectively, with 7 bases between them. Germline-derived CDR1 and CDR2 are SGHVS and FNYEAQ. The CDR3 loop is CASSPGDTEAFF. The DNA of the CDR3 is TGTGCCAGCAGCCCGGGGGACACTGAAGCTTTCTTT.

This clonotype showed up just a few times. The chain joins TRBV6-5 to TRBJ1-5; 7 bases are a match to TRBD1. Germline V gives CDR1 MNHEY, CDR2 SVGAGI. Trimming took 8 bases from V and 3 from J; bases not matched to a gene: 7. CDR3 size: 14 residues. CDR3 protein: CASRWTGPNQPQHF. As DNA, the CDR3 is TGTGCCAGCCGATGGACAGGACCCAATCAGCCCCAGCATTTT.

This clonotype was observed a few times. This chain links TRBV20-1 with TRBJ2-5; D gene unclear. Germline assignment: CDR1 DFQATT and CDR2 SNEGSKA (reference sequence). The V end was cut by 3 bases, the J end by 1 base, with 9 bases between. The CDR3 length is 13 residues. The CDR3 loop is CSASQTAQETQYF. CDR3 sequence (DNA): TGCAGTGCTAGTCAAACAGCCCAAGAGACCCAGTACTTC.

The rearrangement links TRBV7-2 to TRBJ1-6; D is unclear. The V end was cut by 5 bases, the J end by 10 bases, with 18 bases between. The CDR3 contains 15 residues. Germline V gene lookup returns CDR1 SGHTA and CDR2 FQGNSA. The CDR3 reads CASSQYAGKGSPLHF. The CDR3 DNA is TGTGCCAGCAGCCAATATGCGGGGAAGGGCTCACCCCTCCACTTT.

This clonotype was observed a handful of times. V gene TRBV10-3 combines with J gene TRBJ2-2, with 10 bases aligning to TRBD1. Germline assignment: CDR1 ENHRY and CDR2 SYGVKD. The CDR3 consists of 12 residues. V dropped 6 bases and J dropped 12; count of bases not matched to a gene: 4. DNA for the CDR3: TGTGCCATCAGCAGAGACAGGGGGCAGCTGTTTTTT. Translated: CAISRDRGQLFF.

In this sample, this clonotype turned up many times. The chain joins TRBV24-1 to TRBJ1-1, with TRBD1 matching 7 bases. Germline assignment: CDR1 KGHDR and CDR2 SFDVKD. The length of the CDR3 is 15 residues. The ends lost 3 bases at V and 4 bases at J; junction bases unmatched: 7. CDR3: CATSDTRQGGTEAFF. The CDR3 DNA sequence: TGTGCCACCAGTGATACGCGACAGGGTGGCACTGAAGCTTTCTTT.

V and J are TRBV12-3 or TRBV12-4 and TRBJ2-7, with 11 bases aligning to TRBD2. This CDR3 contains 16 residues. V was pared by 5 bases and J by 0 bases, with 6 bases of the junction left unmatched. For the CDR3, the DNA is TGTGCCAGCAGTAATCCGGGACTAGCGGCCTCCTACGAGCAGTACTTC. Its translation is CASSNPGLAASYEQYF.

The rearrangement joins TRBV20-1 to TRBJ1-1; no clear D. This CDR3 comprises 14 residues. CDR1 is DFQATT, CDR2 SNEGSKA, per germline (reference sequence). V lost 3 bases to trimming and J lost 2 bases, with 13 bases between them. This chain's CDR3 is CSASPLGLNTEAFF. CDR3 in DNA: TGCAGTGCTAGCCCCCTCGGACTAAACACTGAAGCTTTCTTT.